The 4 T cell receptor beta chains reported below all come from one sample, sequenced in a study of sequential checkpoint blockade in melanoma. The treatment is: randomized to nivolumab then ipilimumab (arm A) or the reverse (arm B). Clones were sequenced by immunoSEQ multiplex PCR, and TCRdb holds only the in-frame ones, with some missing. The profile shows 3,500 to 4,500 clones, almost 35% of them singletons. The starting material was tumor tissue (inferred from file names), obtained from a patient given nivolumab and ipilimumab in sequence. These receptors were obtained from a human donor with melanoma.

This chain connects TRBV30 to TRBJ1-2; D remains unclear. This CDR3 spans 15 amino acids. V was shortened by 4 bases and J by 4 bases, with 19 bases between the two germline ends. CDR1 GTSNPN and CDR2 SVGIG come from the germline V gene (reference sequence). CDR3 coding DNA: TGTGCCTGGACTCCAGTAACGCTCGATCTCTATGGCTACACCTTC. It yields the protein CAWTPVTLDLYGYTF.

The genes are TRBV29-1 and TRBJ2-3; 8 nucleotides line up with TRBD1. The CDR3 length is 14 residues. From germline, CDR1 is SQVTM and CDR2 ANQGSEA. Trimming removed 7 bases from V and 0 bases from J; junction bases left unmatched: 6. The CDR3 is CSGNRGTSTDTQYF. The CDR3 bases are TGCAGCGGAAACAGGGGGACTAGCACAGATACGCAGTATTTT.

The chain carries TRBV11-3 and TRBJ1-3; tentative D call: TRBD1 (5 bases). The V gene lost 5 bases and the J gene lost 2 bases, with 13 bases spanning the gap. The CDR3 spans 15 residues. Germline V gene sequence: CDR1 SGHNT, CDR2 YENEEA. CDR3 sequence: CASSQDITPGNTIYF. In DNA form, the CDR3 reads TGTGCCAGCAGCCAGGACATTACCCCTGGAAACACCATATATTTT.

This clone was observed a few times. The CDR3 here is CASSLWGAGDEQYF. Here the CDR3 DNA reads TGTGCCAGCAGTTTATGGGGGGCCGGGGACGAGCAGTACTTC. J is TRBJ2-7 and V is TRBV28; TRBD1 might be the D (6 bases). The CDR3 is 14 residues long. Germline CDR1 and CDR2: MDHEN and SYDVKM. V dropped 0 bases and J dropped 5 bases, with 11 bases sitting between them.